These T cell receptor beta chains were read from a single sample in a study of blood T cell repertoires in COVID-19. TCRdb's copy holds only in-frame clones and misses some; the assay was immunoSEQ multiplex PCR. The data hold approximately 210,000 clones, with almost 85% observed a single time. Sample: PBMCs or T cells enriched from blood (not recorded which). These receptors all stem from a man in his forties or fifties who had recovered from COVID-19. The CDR3 runs from the conserved cysteine through the conserved F or W. The D gene is left open where the match is weak. Rows may omit the clone size; those that give it use once, few, many or a size class.

J: TRBJ1-4
D: .
V: TRBV5-1
size: .
DNA: TGCGCCAGCAGCTTGGTGATGCAGGCAACTAATGAAAAACTGTTTTTT
CDR3: CASSLVMQATNEKLFF

J: TRBJ1-2
D: .
V: TRBV6-5
size: .
DNA: TGTGCCAGCACCCCCCTTAGGGGTACTAACTATGGCTACACCTTC
CDR3: CASTPLRGTNYGYTF

J: TRBJ2-1
D: TRBD1
V: TRBV27
size: .
DNA: TGTGCCAGCAGTCCAAACCGGGACAGACCCTACAATGAGCAGTTCTTC
CDR3: CASSPNRDRPYNEQFF

J: TRBJ1-3
D: .
V: TRBV2
size: .
DNA: TGTGCCAGCACTGTCATACAGGGTGCTGGAAACACCATATATTTT
CDR3: CASTVIQGAGNTIYF

J: TRBJ1-5
D: TRBD1
V: TRBV6-5
size: .
DNA: TGTGCCAGCGGGGGACAGTCGGATCAGCCCCAGCATTTT
CDR3: CASGGQSDQPQHF

J: TRBJ2-3
D: .
V: TRBV5-1
size: .
DNA: TGCGCCAGCAGCCCGGAGGGCCGAGATACGCAGTATTTT
CDR3: CASSPEGRDTQYF

J: TRBJ1-4
D: TRBD1
V: TRBV28
size: .
DNA: TGTGCCAGCAGTAGGGACAGGGGGCGGAATGAAAAACTGTTTTTT
CDR3: CASSRDRGRNEKLFF

J: TRBJ1-6
D: .
V: TRBV18
size: .
DNA: TGTGCCAGCTCGCCCCTTGGACAGAATAATTCACCCCTCCACTTT
CDR3: CASSPLGQNNSPLHF

J: TRBJ2-1
D: TRBD2
V: TRBV19
size: .
DNA: TGTGCCACCAGTAAGCGACTAGCGGGCCCCAGCTCCTACAATGAGCAGTTCTTC
CDR3: CATSKRLAGPSSYNEQFF

J: TRBJ2-1
D: .
V: TRBV9
size: .
DNA: TGTGCCAGCAGCGGGGGCTCCTGGAGTGAGCAGTTCTTC
CDR3: CASSGGSWSEQFF

J: TRBJ1-2
D: TRBD1
V: TRBV28
size: .
DNA: TGTGCCAGCAGTTTAGGGACAGCTACTTATGGCTACACCTTC
CDR3: CASSLGTATYGYTF

J: TRBJ1-5
D: TRBD1
V: TRBV6-5
size: .
DNA: TGTGCCAGCAGCGCCGACAGGGGCTATCAGCCCCAGCATTTT
CDR3: CASSADRGYQPQHF

J: TRBJ2-1
D: TRBD1
V: TRBV19
size: few
DNA: TGTGCCAGTAGTACGGGACAGGGGGCAGGGAATGAGCAGTTCTTC
CDR3: CASSTGQGAGNEQFF

J: TRBJ2-1
D: .
V: TRBV7-3
size: .
DNA: TGTGCCAGCAGCTTAAATCGGTTTAGCTCCTACAATGAGCAGTTCTTC
CDR3: CASSLNRFSSYNEQFF

J: TRBJ1-1
D: TRBD1
V: TRBV23-1
size: few
DNA: TGCGCCAGCAGTCCCGGGACAGTCGGTGCGTACGCTGAAGCTTTCTTT
CDR3: CASSPGTVGAYAEAFF

J: TRBJ2-1
D: TRBD2
V: TRBV5-4
size: .
DNA: TGTGCCAGCAGCTTGGTTCTAGCGGGGGGGCTACGGCAGTTCTTC
CDR3: CASSLVLAGGLRQFF

J: TRBJ2-3
D: TRBD2
V: TRBV28
size: .
DNA: TGTGCCAGCAGTTTAGAACTAGCGGCCAGAGATACGCAGTATTTT
CDR3: CASSLELAARDTQYF

J: TRBJ1-4
D: .
V: TRBV25-1
size: .
DNA: TGTGCCAGCAGTGAAATCCGTGCGGGGGATGATGAAAAACTGTTTTTT
CDR3: CASSEIRAGDDEKLFF

J: TRBJ1-2
D: .
V: TRBV7-2
size: once
DNA: TGTGCCAGCAGCTTATCGACAAACTATGGCTACACCTTC
CDR3: CASSLSTNYGYTF